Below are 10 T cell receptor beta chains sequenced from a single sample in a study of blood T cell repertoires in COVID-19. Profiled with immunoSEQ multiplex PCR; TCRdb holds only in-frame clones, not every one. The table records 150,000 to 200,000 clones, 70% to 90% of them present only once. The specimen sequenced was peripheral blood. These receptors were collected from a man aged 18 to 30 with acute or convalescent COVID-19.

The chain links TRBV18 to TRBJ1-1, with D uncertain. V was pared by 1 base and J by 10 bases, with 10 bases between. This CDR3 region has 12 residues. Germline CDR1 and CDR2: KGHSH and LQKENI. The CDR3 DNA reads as TGTGCCAGCTCACCACGGGAGAGCGGAGCTTTCTTT. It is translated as CASSPRESGAFF. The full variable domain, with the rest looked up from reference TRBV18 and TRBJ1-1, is NAGVMQNPRHLVRRRGQEARLRCSPMKGHSHVYWYRQLPEEGLKFMVYLQKENIIDESGMPKERFSAEFPKEGPSILRIQQVVRGDSAAYFCASSPRESGAFFGQGTRLTVV.

CDR3 sequence (DNA): TGTGCCAGCAGCGAGCGACCGGGACAGGAGACTGAAGCTTTCTTT. This sequence encodes CASSERPGQETEAFF. The rearrangement links TRBV9 to TRBJ1-1, with 8 bases fitting TRBD1. CDR1 is SGDLS and CDR2 is YYNGEE in the germline V gene. CDR3 length: 15 amino acids. V gave up 3 bases and J gave up 5 bases; unmatched junction bases: 9.

As DNA, the CDR3 is TGTGCCAGTAGTCAAGACAGGGGGCTTGGCTACACCTTC. Its translation is CASSQDRGLGYTF. This chain links TRBV19 with TRBJ1-2; 10 positions agree with TRBD1. Unmatched junction bases numbered 4, after V lost 5 bases and J lost 7 bases. This CDR3 is built from 13 residues. Germline V CDR1 and CDR2: LNHDA, SQIVND (reference sequence).

In nucleotides, the CDR3 is TGTGCCTGGAGCAGGGGACGGAAGAACACTGAAGCTTTCTTT. This translates into CAWSRGRKNTEAFF. The chain employs TRBV30 and TRBJ1-1, with D possibly matching TRBD1 (6 bases). V was trimmed by 3 bases and J by 1 base, leaving 12 bases between them. CDR3 length: 14 amino acids. Germline CDR1 is GTSNPN and CDR2 is SVGIG (reference sequence).

The CDR3 DNA sequence: TGTGCCAGCACCTTAACAGAATCTCAGCCCCAGCATTTT. This gives the protein CASTLTESQPQHF. The chain links TRBV6-6 to TRBJ1-5; D is uncertain. The CDR3 length is 13 residues. The V end lost 7 bases, the J end lost 6 bases, and 13 bases lay between the germline ends. Germline V gene sequence: CDR1 MNHNY, CDR2 SVGAGI (reference sequence).

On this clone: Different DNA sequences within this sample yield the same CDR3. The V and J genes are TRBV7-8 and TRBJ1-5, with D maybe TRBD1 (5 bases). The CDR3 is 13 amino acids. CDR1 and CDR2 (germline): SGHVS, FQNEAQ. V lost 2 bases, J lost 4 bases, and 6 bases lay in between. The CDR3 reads CASSLRQNQPQHF. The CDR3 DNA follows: TGTGCCAGCAGCTTACGACAGAATCAGCCCCAGCATTTT.

CDR3 in DNA: TGTGCCAGCAGGTGGACAGCCTCGAACACCGGGGAGCTGTTTTTT. Residues: CASRWTASNTGELFF. The gene calls are TRBV5-6 and TRBJ2-2; tentative D call: TRBD1 (6 bases). The CDR3 covers 15 residues. Deletions cut 5 bases from V and 0 bases from J, with 11 bases between. Germline V CDR1 and CDR2: SGHDT, YYEEEE.

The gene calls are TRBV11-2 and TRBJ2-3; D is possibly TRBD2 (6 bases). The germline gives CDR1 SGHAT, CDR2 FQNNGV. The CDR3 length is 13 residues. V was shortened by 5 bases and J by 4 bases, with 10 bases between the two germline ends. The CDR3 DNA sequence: TGTGCCAGCAGCCAAGGAGGGGCAGATACGCAGTATTTT. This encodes CASSQGGADTQYF.

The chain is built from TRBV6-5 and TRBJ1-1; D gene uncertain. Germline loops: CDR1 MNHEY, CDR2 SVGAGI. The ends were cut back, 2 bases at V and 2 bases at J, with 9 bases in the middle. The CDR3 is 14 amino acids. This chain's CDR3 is CASSYEGFNTEAFF. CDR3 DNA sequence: TGTGCCAGCAGTTACGAGGGATTCAACACTGAAGCTTTCTTT.

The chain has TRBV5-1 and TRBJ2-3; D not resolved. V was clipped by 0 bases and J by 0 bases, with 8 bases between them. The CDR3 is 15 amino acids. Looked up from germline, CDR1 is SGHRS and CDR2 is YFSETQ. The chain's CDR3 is CASSLDAVSTDTQYF. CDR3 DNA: TGCGCCAGCAGCTTGGACGCGGTTAGCACAGATACGCAGTATTTT.